A selection of T cell receptor beta chains follows, all from one sample in a study of T cell changes during pregnancy in multiple sclerosis. Libraries were prepared by immunoSEQ multiplex PCR; TCRdb keeps only in-frame clonotypes and omits some of them. The data contain more than 50,000 clones, roughly 90% of them singletons. The sequencing used peripheral blood, collected before pregnancy. These TCRs come from a female donor with multiple sclerosis, enrolled in a pregnancy study. Both conserved end residues are trimmed from each CDR3.

V gene: TRBV7-9; CDR3 length: 13; J gene: TRBJ2-7; CDR3 protein: ASSFIASGVYEQY
V gene: TRBV7-6; CDR3 length: 15; J gene: TRBJ2-1; CDR3 protein: ASSLVLAGSSYNEQF
V gene: TRBV7-3; CDR3 length: 11; J gene: TRBJ2-3; CDR3 protein: ASSLNAGDTQY
V gene: TRBV7-9; CDR3 length: 13; J gene: TRBJ1-4; CDR3 protein: ASSPPIDRGRELF
V gene: TRBV18; CDR3 length: 14; J gene: TRBJ2-1; CDR3 protein: ASSPRGRDNYNEQF
V gene: TRBV5-8; CDR3 length: 12; J gene: TRBJ1-6; CDR3 protein: ASSLDRSNSPLH
V gene: TRBV9; CDR3 length: 14; J gene: TRBJ2-3; CDR3 protein: ASSVDPGLNTDTQY
V gene: TRBV13; CDR3 length: 13; J gene: TRBJ2-7; CDR3 protein: ASSLDSGGAYEQY
V gene: TRBV5-4; CDR3 length: 10; J gene: TRBJ2-1; CDR3 protein: ASSFALDEQF
V gene: TRBV19; CDR3 length: 14; J gene: TRBJ1-4; CDR3 protein: ASSSAREPSNEKLF
V gene: TRBV19; CDR3 length: 11; J gene: TRBJ1-3; CDR3 protein: ASRLSSGNTIY
V gene: TRBV6-1; CDR3 length: 12; J gene: TRBJ1-5; CDR3 protein: ASTTGASNQPQH
V gene: TRBV15; CDR3 length: 11; J gene: TRBJ2-1; CDR3 protein: ATSRDLGNEQF
V gene: TRBV7-8; CDR3 length: 15; J gene: TRBJ1-6; CDR3 protein: ASSLVAREIMNSPLH
V gene: TRBV10-3; CDR3 length: 10; J gene: TRBJ2-7; CDR3 protein: AISESGSEQY
V gene: TRBV19; CDR3 length: 11; J gene: TRBJ1-2; CDR3 protein: ASSIDRDYGYT
V gene: TRBV13; CDR3 length: 13; J gene: TRBJ1-2; CDR3 protein: ASSLRQGENYGYT
V gene: TRBV19; CDR3 length: 14; J gene: TRBJ1-2; CDR3 protein: ASSIGQGKANYGYT
V gene: TRBV5-6; CDR3 length: 14; J gene: TRBJ2-1; CDR3 protein: ASSWWGSGGWNEQF
V gene: TRBV27; CDR3 length: 12; J gene: TRBJ2-5; CDR3 protein: ASSALAGQETQY
V gene: TRBV5-5; CDR3 length: 13; J gene: TRBJ2-7; CDR3 protein: ASSLGGGMIYEQY
V gene: TRBV6-5; CDR3 length: 10; J gene: TRBJ1-1; CDR3 protein: ASSLGTTEAF
V gene: TRBV9; CDR3 length: 10; J gene: TRBJ2-1; CDR3 protein: ASSLSGNEQF
V gene: TRBV5-5; CDR3 length: 12; J gene: TRBJ2-5; CDR3 protein: ASSYDRGDETQY
V gene: TRBV4-3; CDR3 length: 12; J gene: TRBJ1-2; CDR3 protein: ASSQAGAYYGYT